This TCR beta chain was found in a study of beta chain features in type 1 diabetes. Study details: The number of sorted cells examined across all samples was approximately 110,000,000.

Comments on this clone: Antigen specificity is unknown.

The ends were cut back, 5 bases at V and 10 bases at J, with 15 bases in the middle. This CDR3 has 13 residues. Germline CDR1 reads SGHTA; CDR2 reads FQGNSA. General observations from the study: At VDJ recombination sites, type 1 diabetes patients had fewer insertions and more deleted nucleotides. TCRB CDR3 length was moderately but significantly reduced in all four CD4+ subsets of Type 1 diabetes patients. Whether TCRB rearrangement is influenced by HLA type went unresolved here.

The study reverse transcribed the entire isolated RNA, so it sequenced expressed TCRB transcripts. Method: immunoSEQ multiplex PCR; TCRdb's copy keeps in-frame clones and lacks some. The data hold around 130,000 clones, with 7% to 10% observed a single time. This TCR derives from a man aged 25-45 years with type 1 diabetes. The specimen was central memory CD4+ T cells from blood. The rearrangement links TRBV7-2 to TRBJ2-1; tentative D call: TRBD1 (6 bases). CDR3 sequence (DNA): TGTGCCAGCAGCGTCGCAGGGGCCCCAGAGCAGTTCTTC. As protein: CASSVAGAPEQFF.